One and the same sample provided the 10 T cell receptor beta chains below, sequenced in a study of T cell changes during pregnancy in multiple sclerosis. TCRdb's table, derived via immunoSEQ multiplex PCR, lists solely in-frame clones and lacks some. The sample shows 20,000 to 25,000 clones, around 93% of them seen only once. The starting material was CD4+ T cells from peripheral blood mononuclear cells, obtained in the third trimester of pregnancy. The receptor source for this set is a female donor with multiple sclerosis, enrolled in a pregnancy study.

The chain is built from TRBV10-3 and TRBJ1-5; 7 bases match TRBD1. This CDR3 spans 13 amino acids. Germline trimming cut 11 bases from V and 1 base from J; bases unmatched to any gene: 5. Looked up from germline, CDR1 is ENHRY and CDR2 is SYGVKD. The CDR3 sequence is CASRGQSNQPQHF. Here the CDR3 DNA reads TGTGCCTCGAGGGGACAGAGCAATCAGCCCCAGCATTTT.

V usage is TRBV15 and J usage is TRBJ2-1, with 8 bases that match TRBD2. The CDR3 is made up of 15 amino acids. The V gene's germline CDR1 is LNHNV and CDR2 YYDKDF (reference sequence). The V gene end was trimmed by 5 bases and the J gene end by 4 bases; junction bases not matched to a gene: 7. CDR3 amino acids: CATSPRGGVYNEQFF. As DNA, the CDR3 is TGTGCCACCAGCCCCCGGGGGGGTGTTTACAATGAGCAGTTCTTC.

The chain employs TRBV2 and TRBJ2-5; D possibly corresponds to TRBD2 (6 bases). This CDR3 has 14 amino acids. V was pared by 7 bases and J by 5 bases, with 17 bases between. The V gene's germline CDR1 is SNHLY and CDR2 FYNNEI. In DNA, the CDR3 is TGTGCCAGCAACTATGGGGGAGGCAGGGAGACCCAGTACTTC. Translated: CASNYGGGRETQYF.

The chain employs TRBV19 and TRBJ1-5, with 7 bases lining up with TRBD1. Trimming at V came to 5 bases and at J to 4 bases, leaving 8 bases not matched to a gene. Germline V lookup: CDR1 LNHDA, CDR2 SQIVND (reference sequence). The CDR3 has 15 amino acids. This CDR3 is CASSPTGALNQPQHF. For the CDR3, the DNA is TGTGCCAGTAGTCCAACAGGGGCTCTGAATCAGCCCCAGCATTTT.

The V call is TRBV12-5, the J call TRBJ2-7; possibly TRBD2 for D (6 bases). Germline loops: CDR1 LGHNT, CDR2 FRNRAP. Trimming took off 0 bases at V and 7 bases at J, with 10 bases between the two ends. The CDR3 contains 13 residues. The CDR3 here is CASGLVEGGEQYF. In DNA, the CDR3 is TGTGCTAGTGGTTTGGTGGAGGGCGGGGAGCAGTACTTC. Full variable domain (missing parts from reference TRBV12-5 and TRBJ2-7): DARVTQTPRHKVTEMGQEVTMRCQPILGHNTVFWYRQTMMQGLELLAYFRNRAPLDDSGMPKDRFSAEMPDATLATLKIQPSEPRDSAVYFCASGLVEGGEQYFGPGTRLTVT.

The V gene is TRBV2, the J gene TRBJ1-4, with a weak D call TRBD1 (5 bases). Trimming cost V 6 bases and J 7 bases, with 18 bases left between them. This CDR3 contains 15 residues. Germline assignment: CDR1 SNHLY and CDR2 FYNNEI. Here the CDR3 DNA reads TGTGCCAGCAGGAGCCAGGGAGGGGCAGGTGAAAAACTGTTTTTT. Its translation is CASRSQGGAGEKLFF.

The DNA for the CDR3 is TGCGCCAGCAGCTTGTGGGTCGGGGATACGCAGTATTTT. Amino acids: CASSLWVGDTQYF. V gene TRBV5-1 combines with J gene TRBJ2-3; no definite D call. This CDR3 is built from 13 residues. The V end lost 1 base, the J end lost 6 bases, and 9 bases lay between the germline ends. Germline-derived CDR1 and CDR2 are SGHRS and YFSETQ.

This chain joins TRBV2 and TRBJ2-3; 8 bases match TRBD2. The ends lost 5 bases at V and 5 bases at J; junction bases unmatched: 6. CDR1 is SNHLY and CDR2 is FYNNEI in the germline V gene. The length of the CDR3 is 14 residues. The CDR3 protein is CASSPQRGLDTQYF. The CDR3 region has the DNA TGTGCCAGCAGTCCCCAGCGGGGGTTAGATACGCAGTATTTT. Full variable domain (rest looked up from reference TRBV2 and TRBJ2-3): EPEVTQTPSHQVTQMGQEVILRCVPISNHLYFYWYRQILGQKVEFLVSFYNNEISEKSEIFDDQFSVERPDGSNFTLKIRSTKLEDSAMYFCASSPQRGLDTQYFGPGTRLTVL.

The chain carries TRBV4-1 and TRBJ1-5; D uncertain. The CDR3 loop spans 17 amino acids. V lost 6 bases, J lost 5 bases, and 23 bases lay in between. Germline CDR1 and CDR2: MGHRA and YSYEKL. CDR3 in amino acids: CASRASHARHRDQPQHF. The CDR3 DNA is TGCGCCAGCAGGGCATCACACGCGAGGCATCGAGATCAGCCCCAGCATTTT.

The DNA of the CDR3 is TGTGCCAGCAGCCAAGATGGTAGCGGGGGGGCCTACGAGCAGTACTTC. It specifies CASSQDGSGGAYEQYF. This rearrangement joins TRBV4-2 to TRBJ2-7; TRBD2 matches 11 bases. V lost 0 bases and J lost 2; bases outside the gene matches: 3. Germline CDR1 reads LGHNA; CDR2 reads YNFKEQ. The length of the CDR3 is 16 residues.